The TCR beta chain described here comes from a study of cytomegalovirus exposure and HLA in healthy donors (dated by TCRdb to about 2017). Notes on the research overall: An earlier analysis of approximately 600 of the donors reported about 250 Gb of sequence data and 100 million to 140 million unique TCR beta sequences from about 179 million T cells. HLA typing covered class I and class II loci at four-digit resolution. The number of typed donors differed by locus: about 629-630 for A, B, C, DRB1 and DQB1; 522 for DQA1; around 580 for DPA1; and about 470 for DPB1. Several DR-DQ haplotypes were handled as single units for association and clustering because linkage in the cohort was strong. An earlier analysis of fewer than 700 of the donors applied high-throughput TCR beta sequencing to assess whether each TCR beta V gene segment acted as functional or pseudogenic. The study used immunosequencing to profile the T cell repertoires of about 670 subjects and linked those repertoires to cytomegalovirus serostatus. Among the roughly 430 genotyped donors, approximately 82% belonged to the genetic ancestry cluster associated with self-reported Caucasian donors. The study aimed to test whether signatures of past pathogen exposure could be identified by cataloging public T cell receptors. Among 350 to 400 genotyped donors of the cohort, an average of around 240,000 unique TCR beta nucleotide sequences were sequenced per donor, 15% to 20% of them non-productive. The study combined high-throughput TCR immunosequencing, statistical association of individual TCRs with disease status, and machine learning to predict cytomegalovirus infection status. Roughly 300 gigabases of sequencing data and around 90 million unique TCR sequences made up an early release that covered about 640 HLA-typed donors. Every repertoire in the discovery cohort had been generated on one and the same sequencing platform. Rather than drawing on any new phenotypic data, the later analysis identified candidate immune exposures from TCR beta sequences and the way those sequences occurred across donors. Alongside the repertoire data, information on donor age, sex, ethnicity and CMV serostatus was compiled. A separate validation cohort of approximately 130 different subjects was used in addition to the roughly 720-subject first cohort. In a later analysis, previously published TCR beta repertoires from 550 to 700 donors were re-analyzed and high-resolution HLA genotyping was added so that TCR occurrence patterns could be studied. A later genetic analysis used genome-wide SNP genotypes for 398 of the 666 donors, treating that subset as a discovery cohort. Results the study describes overall, beyond this receptor: According to a later analysis, TCR association rates differed among HLA loci, with DRB1 alleles showing the most associated TCRs and HLA-C alleles showing the fewest. A further reported finding was that TCR beta sequences accurately predicted the HLA-A and HLA-B alleles for most subjects in the first cohort. Over 15 rarely observed V segments, including chromosome 9 orphons, were excluded from the earlier analysis of several hundred of the donors because counts were too low. According to a later genetic analysis, donors in an Asian-associated ancestry cluster had fewer N-insertions in productive TCRs than the approximately 610-donor mean. The study listed 150 to 200 TCR beta chains as associated with cytomegalovirus. Cytomegalovirus status was reported to be diagnosed by the classifier with high specificity and sensitivity in both the original and validation cohorts. A later analysis found that HLA-associated TCR beta chains were more clonally expanded and had lower generation probabilities than equally common non-associated chains. This cohort had only TCR beta chains sequenced, and the lack of alpha or paired-chain data limited which features could be detected. Because some donors lacked HLA typing at each locus, the association tests relied only on the typed subset. A later analysis reported that several top co-occurrence clusters appeared linked to parvovirus B19, influenza, CMV and Epstein-Barr virus. CMV serostatus was the only immune exposure information available for the cohort. Because the 87-base-pair reads could not distinguish some IMGT-functional V segments, including TRBV6-2 and TRBV6-3, those segments were excluded. When HLA alleles, especially DR and DQ, strongly co-occurred, attributing TCR associations to individual alleles was difficult. Most CMV-associated TCR beta chains appeared to be HLA-restricted in a later analysis, and the HLA associations seemed to be driven largely by CMV exposure. A cluster of highly shared sequence variants was judged likely to be a technical artifact of the sequencing pipeline. According to the authors, the approach could potentially be generalized to other disease states and immunological phenotypes. The presence/absence analyses assumed that sequencing depth was roughly uniform across donors, and that assumption may not be true. Most TCR sequences were seen in very few donors, while some public TCRs were found in many individuals. In an earlier analysis of 587 of the donors, most TCR beta V segments appeared in productive rearrangements about 90% or about 30% of the time, broadly matching IMGT annotations. Correlated functional status among segregating V segments might reflect linkage disequilibrium, but an unknown experimental factor could not be ruled out. Specific HLA alleles were associated with about 17,000 TCR beta sequences at a false discovery rate of 0.05 in a later analysis. A few of the identified cytomegalovirus-associated TCR beta chains were confirmed in vitro to be specific for cytomegalovirus antigens. An association between a missense DCLRE1C variant and V-gene and J-gene trimming of TCR beta chains was found in a later genetic analysis and replicated in an independent cohort.

To prepare the library, the immunoSEQ multiplex PCR assay was applied. A mixture of 60 forward primers for TCR Vbeta segments and 13 reverse primers for TCR Jbeta segments was used in the multiplex PCR. Amplification of the CDR3 region of rearranged TCR beta genes was performed with a multiplex PCR assay on genomic DNA. On the Illumina HiSeq System, the amplified TCR beta libraries were sequenced as 87-base-pair reads. Per the original workflow: In a later analysis, 70 million to 95 million unique TCR beta chains were counted across the roughly 610 repertoires, and around 10 million of these chains were shared by at least two donors. Raw reads were error-corrected and collapsed into unique sequences by a nearest-neighbor algorithm in which closely related sequences were merged to remove PCR and sequencing errors. CDR3 sequences were aligned to IMGT reference sequences to assign V, D and J gene segments. Each retained sequence needed at least a six-nucleotide match to both a V gene segment and a J gene segment. A rearrangement counted as productive if the CDR3 had no stop codons and remained in frame with V and J, and every other rearrangement counted as non-productive. Following IMGT convention, CDR3 was defined as the stretch from the second conserved V-encoded cysteine up to the conserved J-encoded phenylalanine. The earlier analysis of 500 to 750 of the donors excluded any sequence lacking an unambiguous match to a single V gene segment. In an earlier analysis of roughly 500 of the donors, V segments were called functional above 56.7% productive rearrangements and were called segregating when the between-donor standard deviation exceeded 5%. A statistical classification framework was developed to diagnose cytomegalovirus status using the catalog of TCR beta chain sequences. A later analysis assigned V and J genes by comparing TCR nucleotide sequences with IMGT/GENE-DB human TR gene sequences. In a later analysis, CDR3 sequences and most-parsimonious VDJ recombination scenarios were assigned using the TCRdist pipeline. In a later analysis, each TCR beta chain was defined by its CDR3 amino acid sequence together with its V-gene family, and reads without a unique V-gene family were excluded. As a way to deal with suspected cross-contamination and a sequencing artifact, a later analysis dropped approximately 590 nucleotide sequences that were highly shared and had low generation probability. A later analysis calculated a clonal expansion index for each public chain from normalized within-repertoire ranks of inferred template counts. Generation probabilities in a later analysis came from a VDJ recombination model fitted to out-of-frame rearrangements, and those results were checked against IGoR. In a later analysis, hypergeometric tests were used to score TCR-TCR, TCR-HLA and TCR-CMV co-occurrence, with a repertoire-size bias correction applied to TCR pairs. To estimate false discovery rates, a later analysis permuted the HLA or CMV assignments 20 times. In a later analysis, co-occurring TCRs were grouped using DBSCAN, and TCRdist sequence similarity was added for clustering within HLA-allele-positive subsets. Repertoires with fewer than 30,000 or more than 120,000 public chains, plus five repertoires with anomalous nucleotide sharing, were excluded from co-occurrence clustering. The clones in this table, taken by TCRdb from immuneACCESS, are in-frame only. Not every clone is retained; where verified, under half of the shortfall comes from an unresolved V gene, and the cause of the rest is unknown. D and trimming were read from the DNA, whereas the V and J calls and clone size are those reported in that table. In this sample the table shows some 100,000 clones, more than 70% of which occur a single time. About 16% of the sample rests with the top ten.

In total, 630 or so healthy bone marrow donors made up the cohort. All cohort members were sampled while nominally healthy, although unrecorded immune exposures were likely present. The donor was CMV seropositive and was included in the group of 250 to 300 seropositive cohort members. Every donor gave a peripheral blood sample, and the peripheral blood mononuclear cells from that sample were used for TCR beta sequencing. Genomic DNA was extracted from the blood cell samples with the Qiagen DNeasy Blood Extraction Kit. This clone was observed a single time. Its antigen remains undetermined. No qualities accompany the bases; no much larger clone lies one base away. V is clipped by 7 bases and J by 0 bases, and the sequence between their germline boundaries is 9 bases long. CDR1 and CDR2 are drawn from the germline V gene (reference sequence): LNHDA, SQIVND. From its cysteine to its phenylalanine, the CDR3 spans 13 amino acids. Just the 39-base CDR3 DNA is kept, in frame starting at base 1.

The sequence joins TRBV19 to TRBJ1-2; the D gene is perhaps TRBD1, from 6 matching bases. The sequence was collected from a man aged 50-59 years in good health and CMV-seropositive. Sequencing input: PBMCs. The CDR3 in this case is CASKTGANYGYTF. The bases are TGTGCCAGTAAGACAGGAGCTAACTATGGCTACACCTTC. The entire variable domain, with the stretches around the CDR3 drawn from the reference TRBV19 and TRBJ1-2 proteins, is DGGITQSPKYLFRKEGQNVTLSCEQNLNHDAMYWYRQDPGQGLRLIYYSQIVNDFQKGDIAEGYSVSREKKESFPLTVTSAQKNPTAFYLCASKTGANYGYTFGSGTRLTVV.